This T cell receptor (beta chain) appears in the sequencing data of a study of CD8+ T cells in alopecia areata. Stated treatment: oral pan-JAK inhibitor, 5-10 mg twice daily. For this clone: What it recognizes is unknown.

Sequencing templates came from extracted RNA that was reverse transcribed into cDNA. Libraries were prepared by immunoSEQ multiplex PCR; TCRdb keeps only in-frame clonotypes and omits some of them. The sample holds 200,000 to 250,000 clones, over 60% seen once. Study observations and caveats: Many expanded lesional clones stayed in scalp and blood while on tofacitinib.

This sequence was found in a human donor with alopecia areata. Sequencing was performed on CD4+ T cells sorted from blood, taken at week 4, from a patient treated with tofacitinib.

CDR3 sequence (DNA): TGCGCCAGCACTCCTAGCGGGGGAGGCCTGGAGCAGTACTTC. Translation gives CASTPSGGGLEQYF. The chain joins TRBV5-1 to TRBJ2-7; 10 nucleotides agree with TRBD2. J gave up 7 bases and V 6 bases, and 10 bases lay outside the gene matches. This CDR3 comprises 14 residues. Germline V gene data show CDR1 as SGHRS and CDR2 as YFSETQ.